The rows below give T cell receptor beta chains drawn from one sample of a study of human T cells and chemical hapten exposure. TCRdb re-called the RACE reads with MiXCR, one entry per CDR3 protein. The table lists approximately 400,000 distinct CDR3 sequences, around 5% of them singletons, with around 2.3% in the top ten. The sample consisted of whole blood, taken in connection with sensitization to the hapten diphenylcyclopropenone (DPC). The receptors derive from a woman aged 45-65 years with alopecia areata. Some clones in this sample may be carry-over from other donors' samples. Each CDR3 is given with its conserved first and last residue. Fields, in order: D gene, clone size, J gene, V gene, CDR3 protein, CDR3 DNA. A D gene is named only where the DNA matches it firmly. Not every row has a clone size; where given, it reads once, few, many or a size class.

d_call: TRBD1; clone_size: NA; j_call: TRBJ1-1; v_call: TRBV20-1; cdr3_aa: CSGRGPLMNTEAFF; cdr3_nt: TGCAGCGGGAGGGGGCCCCTCATGAACACTGAAGCTTTCTTT
d_call: TRBD2; clone_size: many; j_call: TRBJ2-1; v_call: TRBV28; cdr3_aa: CASSPGTSGPSEQFF; cdr3_nt: TGTGCCAGCAGTCCTGGGACTAGCGGCCCCTCTGAGCAGTTCTTC
d_call: NA; clone_size: many; j_call: TRBJ2-3; v_call: TRBV10-3; cdr3_aa: CAISGRSEGSTDTQYF; cdr3_nt: TGTGCCATCAGTGGGAGGTCGGAAGGGAGCACAGATACGCAGTATTTT
d_call: NA; clone_size: NA; j_call: TRBJ1-1; v_call: TRBV6-2/TRBV6-3; cdr3_aa: CASSYSLGLLLNTEAFF; cdr3_nt: TGTGCCAGCAGTTACTCGTTGGGTTTGCTCCTGAACACTGAAGCTTTCTTT
d_call: NA; clone_size: few; j_call: TRBJ1-2; v_call: TRBV7-9; cdr3_aa: CASTLGEGGLMNYGYTF; cdr3_nt: TGTGCCAGCACCCTGGGAGAAGGGGGACTGATGAACTATGGCTACACCTTC
d_call: TRBD1; clone_size: many; j_call: TRBJ1-6; v_call: TRBV12-3/TRBV12-4; cdr3_aa: CASRAAGTGGAGSPLHF; cdr3_nt: TGTGCCAGCAGAGCCGCCGGGACAGGGGGCGCGGGATCACCCCTCCACTTT
d_call: NA; clone_size: many; j_call: TRBJ1-3; v_call: TRBV5-1; cdr3_aa: CASSSQGSGNTIYF; cdr3_nt: TGCGCCAGCAGCTCACAGGGCTCTGGAAACACCATATATTTT
d_call: TRBD1; clone_size: many; j_call: TRBJ1-1; v_call: TRBV11-3; cdr3_aa: CASSLDGQGAQGEAFF; cdr3_nt: TGTGCCAGCAGCTTAGATGGACAGGGGGCGCAAGGTGAAGCTTTCTTT
d_call: NA; clone_size: many; j_call: TRBJ2-1; v_call: TRBV5-1; cdr3_aa: CASSLVASSYNEQFF; cdr3_nt: TGCGCCAGCAGCTTGGTTGCTAGCTCCTACAATGAGCAGTTCTTC
d_call: NA; clone_size: NA; j_call: TRBJ2-1; v_call: TRBV29-1; cdr3_aa: CSVGGVPYNEQFF; cdr3_nt: TGCAGCGTTGGAGGGGTACCCTACAATGAGCAGTTCTTC
d_call: NA; clone_size: few; j_call: TRBJ2-2; v_call: TRBV9; cdr3_aa: CASSVEATNTGELFF; cdr3_nt: TGTGCCAGCAGCGTAGAAGCGACCAACACCGGGGAGCTGTTTTTT
d_call: TRBD1; clone_size: many; j_call: TRBJ2-7; v_call: TRBV7-9; cdr3_aa: CASSLWDSYEQYF; cdr3_nt: TGTGCCAGCAGCTTATGGGACAGCTACGAGCAGTACTTC
d_call: NA; clone_size: many; j_call: TRBJ1-5; v_call: TRBV6-1; cdr3_aa: CASSANNQPQHF; cdr3_nt: TGTGCCAGCAGTGCGAACAATCAGCCCCAGCATTTT
d_call: NA; clone_size: few; j_call: TRBJ2-7; v_call: TRBV4-1; cdr3_aa: CASSQIVSDEQYF; cdr3_nt: TGCGCCAGCAGCCAAATAGTCTCGGACGAGCAGTACTTC
d_call: TRBD1; clone_size: many; j_call: TRBJ2-4; v_call: TRBV6-5; cdr3_aa: CASSYSYPGQGGAKNIQYF; cdr3_nt: TGTGCCAGCAGTTACTCCTACCCGGGACAGGGGGGGGCCAAAAACATTCAGTACTTC
d_call: NA; clone_size: many; j_call: TRBJ1-1; v_call: TRBV6-1; cdr3_aa: CASSEPGMTEAFF; cdr3_nt: TGTGCCAGCAGTGAACCAGGGATGACTGAAGCTTTCTTT
d_call: TRBD1; clone_size: many; j_call: TRBJ1-6; v_call: TRBV4-1; cdr3_aa: CASSQEGTEHSPLHF; cdr3_nt: TGCGCCAGCAGCCAAGAAGGGACAGAACATTCACCCCTCCACTTT